The 32 T cell receptor beta chains below come from one sample, sequenced in a study of technical replicates of blood from a few donors listed by TCRdb under 2017. Libraries were built with the immunoSEQ multiplex PCR assay. The table was pulled from immuneACCESS by TCRdb, which kept in-frame rearrangements only. Such tables lose some clones; where checked, under half of the loss comes from unresolved V genes, and the rest has no known cause. The table for this sample lists 60,000 to 90,000 clones; around 97% of them were counted only once. Together, the top ten hold around 0.3% of the sample. Sequenced input: T cells isolated from PBMCs. The source is a human donor in good health.

The V call is TRBV28, the J call TRBJ1-1, with TRBD1 identical over 9 bases. The CDR3 is made up of 17 amino acids. From germline, CDR1 is MDHEN and CDR2 SYDVKM. With V trimmed by 3 bases and J by 5 bases, 13 bases remained unmatched. The CDR3 sequence is CASSFYRTGAFRTEAFF. In nucleotides, the CDR3 is TGTGCCAGCAGTTTTTATAGGACAGGGGCCTTTCGGACTGAAGCTTTCTTT. The variable domain in full, completed from reference TRBV28 and TRBJ1-1, reads DVKVTQSSRYLVKRTGEKVFLECVQDMDHENMFWYRQDPGLGLRLIYFSYDVKMKEKGDIPEGYSVSREKKERFSLILESASTNQTSMYLCASSFYRTGAFRTEAFFGQGTRLTVV.

The rearrangement joins TRBV29-1 to TRBJ2-7; TRBD2 matches at 7 bases. The germline V gene encodes CDR1 SQVTM and CDR2 ANQGSEA. Losses at the gene ends were 6 bases for V and 1 base for J; bases not matched to a gene: 6. The CDR3 is 13 amino acids. CDR3 amino acids: CSVSSGPSYEQYF. CDR3 in DNA: TGCAGCGTATCTAGCGGACCTTCCTACGAGCAGTACTTC.

In DNA, the CDR3 is TGTGCCATCCCGGCCGAGCGGCATACAGATACGCAGTATTTT. As protein: CAIPAERHTDTQYF. The chain couples TRBV7-9 to TRBJ2-3; tentative D call: TRBD2 (5 bases). V was shortened by 10 bases and J by 3 bases, with 17 bases between the two germline ends. The CDR3 length is 14 residues. The germline gives CDR1 SEHNR, CDR2 FQNEAQ (reference sequence).

This clone was recorded once. This chain links TRBV7-9 with TRBJ2-5; perhaps TRBD2 as D (6 bases). The germline gives CDR1 SEHNR, CDR2 FQNEAQ (reference sequence). The CDR3 sequence is 15 residues long. Trimming stripped 1 base from V and 4 bases from J, with 13 bases between. The CDR3 bases are TGTGCCAGCAGCTTAGGACTTACGGAGGGAGAGACCCAGTACTTC. It is translated as CASSLGLTEGETQYF.

This chain joins TRBV6-6 and TRBJ1-5, with 12 bases aligning to TRBD1. From germline, CDR1 is MNHNY and CDR2 SVGAGI (reference sequence). There are 15 residues in the CDR3. After removal of 9 bases from V and 4 bases from J, the junction contained 7 bases not matched to a gene. CDR3 region: CASIRDRGLNQPQHF. CDR3 sequence (DNA): TGTGCCAGTATCCGGGACAGGGGGCTGAATCAGCCCCAGCATTTT.

The CDR3 DNA reads TGTGCCAGCAGTTCCTACGACAGAGGTCAGGGCTACACCTTC. Its translation is CASSSYDRGQGYTF. The chain has TRBV28 and TRBJ1-2; weak D call: TRBD1 (5 bases). This CDR3 is built from 14 residues. Trimming left V 4 bases short and J 8 bases short, with 17 bases between. Germline values: CDR1 MDHEN, CDR2 SYDVKM.

The chain carries TRBV27 and TRBJ1-5, with 8 bases matching TRBD1. V dropped 5 bases and J dropped 7; count of bases not matched to a gene: 16. CDR1 and CDR2 from the germline V gene are MNHEY and SMNVEV (reference sequence). The CDR3 runs to 17 residues. The CDR3 DNA reads as TGTGCCAGCAGTAGTCCCGGGACAGGAAAACTTCAGCAGCCCCAGCATTTT. As protein: CASSSPGTGKLQQPQHF.

The chain employs TRBV7-2 and TRBJ2-7; D gene ambiguous. The V and J ends lost 2 bases and 0 bases respectively, with 17 bases between them. The CDR3 contains 17 residues. Germline values: CDR1 SGHTA, CDR2 FQGNSA. CDR3 DNA: TGTGCCAGCAGCTTATTCCGCCGACTCTCCCGCTCCTACGAGCAGTACTTC. This codes for CASSLFRRLSRSYEQYF. Using reference TRBV7-2 and TRBJ2-7 for the parts outside the CDR3, the full variable domain is GAGVSQSPSNKVTEKGKDVELRCDPISGHTALYWYRQSLGQGLEFLIYFQGNSAPDKSGLPSDRFSAERTGGSVSTLTIQRTQQEDSAVYLCASSLFRRLSRSYEQYFGPGTRLTVT.

CDR3 amino acids: CASDLLVQDSTDTQYF. The CDR3 DNA reads TGTGCCAGCGACCTACTAGTCCAGGATAGCACAGATACGCAGTATTTT. The rearrangement joins TRBV7-9 to TRBJ2-3; D may be TRBD2 (5 bases). CDR3 length: 16 residues. Trimming took off 8 bases at V and 0 bases at J, with 18 bases between the two ends. Germline V gives CDR1 SEHNR, CDR2 FQNEAQ (reference sequence).

The chain couples TRBV28 to TRBJ1-2; D not resolved. The V gene lost 7 bases and the J gene lost 8 bases, with 17 bases spanning the gap. This CDR3 has 13 residues. Germline CDR1 reads MDHEN; CDR2 reads SYDVKM. This chain's CDR3 is CASTQRRGSGYTF. DNA of the CDR3: TGTGCCAGCACTCAACGTCGGGGATCCGGCTACACCTTC.

V and J are TRBV11-2 and TRBJ2-7, with D possibly matching TRBD2 (6 bases). The CDR3 sequence is 15 residues long. V was shortened by 5 bases and J by 0 bases, with 14 bases between the two germline ends. The germline gives CDR1 SGHAT, CDR2 FQNNGV. As DNA, the CDR3 is TGTGCCAGCAGCCCACTAGCTCTAAACTCCTACGAGCAGTACTTC. Protein sequence: CASSPLALNSYEQYF.

The genes are TRBV10-2 and TRBJ1-2; 9 bases match TRBD1. This CDR3 has 15 residues. Germline assignment: CDR1 WSHSY and CDR2 SAAADI. V lost 8 bases to trimming and J lost 6 bases; unmatched junction nucleotides: 13. In DNA, the CDR3 is TGCGCCAGCGGCCCCCGACAGGGGGGACCCAATGGCTACACCTTC. It yields the protein CASGPRQGGPNGYTF.

This clone appeared a single time. J is TRBJ1-1 and V is TRBV29-1; D is possibly TRBD1 (5 bases). Trimming cost V 5 bases and J 0 bases, with 7 bases left between them. The CDR3 is 12 residues long. Per germline, CDR1 SQVTM and CDR2 ANQGSEA. The CDR3 sequence: CSVTGLNTEAFF. In DNA form, the CDR3 reads TGCAGCGTTACAGGATTGAACACTGAAGCTTTCTTT.

This CDR3 reads CASSGTRLEQYF. The CDR3 coding sequence is TGTGCCAGCAGCGGGACTAGACTCGAGCAGTACTTC. V usage is TRBV9 and J usage is TRBJ2-7, with TRBD2 matching 7 bases. The CDR3 length is 12 residues. Germline loops: CDR1 SGDLS, CDR2 YYNGEE. The J segment lost 6 bases and the V segment lost 3 bases, leaving 3 bases of the junction unmatched.

In its sample, this clone was seen once. J is TRBJ2-3 and V is TRBV4-3; D is perhaps TRBD1 (5 bases). The V gene lost 3 bases and the J gene lost 2 bases, with 6 bases spanning the gap. This CDR3 has 13 amino acids. The germline CDR1 and CDR2 sequences are LGHNA and YSLEER. The chain's CDR3 is CASSQGLTDTQYF. Written as DNA, the CDR3 is TGCGCCAGCAGCCAGGGGCTCACAGATACGCAGTATTTT.

V is TRBV10-1 and J is TRBJ1-1; TRBD1 is a possible D gene (5 bases). Germline lookup yields CDR1 WNHNN and CDR2 SYGVQD (reference sequence). The CDR3 is made up of 11 amino acids. The ends were cut back, 4 bases at V and 11 bases at J, with 11 bases in the middle. The CDR3 nucleotides read TGCGCCAGCAGTGGAGAGGGGAGGGCTTTCTTT. Translated, it gives CASSGEGRAFF.

The rearrangement links TRBV2 to TRBJ2-7; TRBD1 is a possible D gene (6 bases). This CDR3 contains 10 residues. Germline CDR1 is SNHLY and CDR2 is FYNNEI. V lost 5 bases to trimming and J lost 7 bases, with 6 bases between them. The CDR3 reads CASSTGEQYF. Here the CDR3 DNA reads TGTGCCAGCAGTACAGGGGAGCAGTACTTC.

This chain connects TRBV10-3 to TRBJ1-1, with unresolved D. CDR1 is ENHRY, CDR2 SYGVKD, per germline. CDR3 size: 14 residues. The germline V and J ends were trimmed by 3 bases and 2 bases, with 10 bases remaining between them. CDR3 loop: CAISDGLRNTEAFF. The CDR3 DNA is TGTGCCATCAGTGACGGACTTAGAAACACTGAAGCTTTCTTT.

This chain uses TRBV6-5 with TRBJ1-3; D ambiguous. The V end was cut by 0 bases, the J end by 0 bases, with 6 bases between. The germline V gene has CDR1 MNHEY and CDR2 SVGAGI. The CDR3 consists of 15 residues. This CDR3 is CASSYSQYSGNTIYF. CDR3 nucleotide sequence: TGTGCCAGCAGTTACTCGCAGTACTCTGGAAACACCATATATTTT.

In its sample, this clone was seen once. V and J are TRBV7-6 and TRBJ2-5; tentative D call: TRBD1 (5 bases). Trimming removed 5 bases from V and 2 bases from J, with 15 bases in between. The CDR3 consists of 15 residues. From germline, CDR1 is SGHVS and CDR2 FNYEAQ. CDR3 region: CASSLFGASQETQYF. The CDR3, as DNA: TGTGCCAGCAGCCTCTTTGGGGCCTCACAAGAGACCCAGTACTTC.

The rearrangement joins TRBV5-6 to TRBJ2-1; D remains ambiguous. CDR1 is SGHDT and CDR2 is YYEEEE in the germline V gene. The CDR3 consists of 14 residues. Trimming removed 6 bases from V and 0 bases from J, with 10 bases in between. CDR3 in amino acids: CASMSSFSYNEQFF. The CDR3 nucleotides read TGTGCCAGCATGTCCAGTTTCTCCTACAATGAGCAGTTCTTC.

The CDR3 DNA is TGTGCCAGCAGTTATTACACCATGACAGGGCGGGGAGAGACCCAGTACTTC. Protein: CASSYYTMTGRGETQYF. The chain carries TRBV11-2 and TRBJ2-5; D might be TRBD1 (7 bases). This CDR3 comprises 17 residues. V lost 6 bases and J lost 4, with 24 bases in between. Germline CDR1 and CDR2: SGHAT and FQNNGV.

The rearrangement uses TRBV7-9 and TRBJ2-3, with 9 bases identical to TRBD2. Germline V gives CDR1 SEHNR, CDR2 FQNEAQ (reference sequence). Trimming took 1 base from V and 2 from J; bases not matched to a gene: 10. This CDR3 is built from 18 residues. The CDR3 region is CASSLGDEREEDTDTQYF. DNA of the CDR3: TGTGCCAGCAGCTTAGGTGATGAGCGGGAGGAGGACACAGATACGCAGTATTTT.

The V and J genes are TRBV7-9 and TRBJ2-3, with D tentatively TRBD1 (6 bases). Germline assignment: CDR1 SEHNR and CDR2 FQNEAQ (reference sequence). V was cut by 1 base and J by 6 bases, with 17 bases left in between. The CDR3 length is 16 residues. The DNA of the CDR3 is TGTGCCAGCAGCTTAGATTGGGACATGATGGTGGATACGCAGTATTTT. Translation: CASSLDWDMMVDTQYF.

The chain has TRBV19 and TRBJ2-5; 7 bases agree with TRBD1. Trimming took 6 bases from V and 6 from J; bases not matched to a gene: 7. Germline V CDR1 and CDR2: LNHDA, SQIVND (reference sequence). The CDR3 has 13 residues. For the CDR3, the DNA is TGTGCCAGTAGGGGGGACAGAGACCAGACCCAGTACTTC. This gives the protein CASRGDRDQTQYF. Full variable domain (rest looked up from reference TRBV19 and TRBJ2-5): DGGITQSPKYLFRKEGQNVTLSCEQNLNHDAMYWYRQDPGQGLRLIYYSQIVNDFQKGDIAEGYSVSREKKESFPLTVTSAQKNPTAFYLCASRGDRDQTQYFGPGTRLLVL.

The chain combines TRBV19 with TRBJ1-5; 11 bases map to TRBD1. Trimming removed 7 bases from V and 4 bases from J; junction bases left unmatched: 6. This CDR3 spans 15 amino acids. Germline assignment: CDR1 LNHDA and CDR2 SQIVND (reference sequence). The CDR3 DNA follows: TGTGCCAGTAATCTTAGGGACAGGGGGAATCAGCCCCAGCATTTT. Translation: CASNLRDRGNQPQHF.

The CDR3 protein is CASASGNGNEQFF. The CDR3 nucleotides read TGCGCCAGCGCTAGCGGGAATGGCAATGAGCAGTTCTTC. This sequence joins TRBV5-1 and TRBJ2-1; 9 nucleotides line up with TRBD2. With 7 bases clipped from V and 6 bases from J, the junction kept 5 bases outside the gene matches. The CDR3 spans 13 residues. CDR1 SGHRS and CDR2 YFSETQ come from the germline V gene.

V usage is TRBV7-9 and J usage is TRBJ2-1; D might be TRBD1 (6 bases). V was trimmed by 4 bases and J by 9 bases, leaving 10 bases between them. The CDR3 extends over 12 amino acids. CDR1 and CDR2 (germline): SEHNR, FQNEAQ (reference sequence). CDR3 coding DNA: TGTGCCAGCAGCTCTACAGGGACTGAGCAGTTCTTC. Amino acid sequence: CASSSTGTEQFF.

This rearrangement joins TRBV5-1 to TRBJ1-3; D possibly corresponds to TRBD1 (6 bases). The CDR3 covers 15 residues. Germline loops: CDR1 SGHRS, CDR2 YFSETQ. V was pared by 2 bases and J by 0 bases, with 9 bases between. The CDR3 nucleotides read TGCGCCAGCAGCTTTGAGGGGGACTCTGGAAACACCATATATTTT. Its protein product is CASSFEGDSGNTIYF.

The V call is TRBV5-6, the J call TRBJ2-1; no definite D call. This CDR3 is 13 amino acids long. With 2 bases removed from V and 4 bases from J, the gap between germline ends came to 7 bases. From germline, CDR1 is SGHDT and CDR2 YYEEEE. The CDR3 spells CASSFLVYNEQFF. CDR3 coding DNA: TGTGCCAGCAGCTTTTTAGTTTACAATGAGCAGTTCTTC.

This chain connects TRBV7-9 to TRBJ2-7, with D perhaps TRBD2 (6 bases). The germline V gene has CDR1 SEHNR and CDR2 FQNEAQ (reference sequence). The CDR3 runs to 16 residues. The ends were cut back, 1 base at V and 4 bases at J, with 17 bases in the middle. In nucleotides, the CDR3 is TGTGCCAGCAGCTTAGAGGCGCTGGAGGGGCCTTACGAGCAGTACTTC. This codes for CASSLEALEGPYEQYF.

V gene TRBV10-3 combines with J gene TRBJ2-4; no definite D call. Germline CDR1 and CDR2: ENHRY and SYGVKD. The CDR3 is made up of 15 amino acids. Deletions cut 3 bases from V and 0 bases from J, with 9 bases between. Here the CDR3 DNA reads TGTGCCATCAGTGAAGCACCGCTAGCCAAAAACATTCAGTACTTC. Translating gives CAISEAPLAKNIQYF.